The 22 T cell receptor beta chains below were found in one sample sequenced in a study of chemoradiotherapy in HPV16-positive cancers. This table comes from immunoSEQ multiplex PCR, and its TCRdb copy is limited to in-frame clones, with some not included. This table holds roughly 12,000 clones, over 75% found once. The sample here was taken from a patient who underwent chemoradiotherapy. These receptors were collected from a human donor with HPV-associated anogenital cancer.

This clone was detected once. V and J are TRBV4-1 and TRBJ1-1; weak D call: TRBD1 (6 bases). Germline CDR1 MGHRA, CDR2 YSYEKL. The V and J ends lost 0 bases and 4 bases respectively, with 15 bases between them. CDR3 length: 16 amino acids. The CDR3 DNA reads as TGCGCCAGCAGCCAAGACTATCGACAGGAGGGCACTGAAGCTTTCTTT. Protein product: CASSQDYRQEGTEAFF.

The rearrangement joins TRBV14 to TRBJ2-1; TRBD2 is a possible D gene (5 bases). V was cut by 4 bases and J by 3 bases, with 10 bases left in between. Germline V gives CDR1 SGHDN, CDR2 FVKESK. The CDR3 is 14 amino acids. The CDR3 is CASSPGMYYNEQFF. For the CDR3, the DNA is TGTGCCAGCAGCCCCGGGATGTACTACAATGAGCAGTTCTTC.

The chain uses TRBV5-6 and TRBJ1-5; D remains unclear. Trimming pared 2 bases from V and 5 bases from J, leaving 11 bases between. Germline-derived CDR1 and CDR2 are SGHDT and YYEEEE. The CDR3 contains 14 residues. CDR3 loop: CASSFRQDDQPQHF. In DNA form, the CDR3 reads TGTGCCAGCAGCTTTAGGCAGGATGATCAGCCCCAGCATTTT.

The chain carries TRBV30 and TRBJ1-4; TRBD1 matches at 8 bases. The J segment lost 7 bases and the V segment lost 0 bases, leaving 7 bases of the junction unmatched. The germline V gene encodes CDR1 GTSNPN and CDR2 SVGIG (reference sequence). This CDR3 contains 15 residues. The CDR3 DNA reads as TGTGCCTGGAGTGTCATCGGCAGGGGGCGTGAAAAACTGTTTTTT. It yields the protein CAWSVIGRGREKLFF.

The chain employs TRBV7-8 and TRBJ2-5; D unresolved. This CDR3 contains 12 residues. Germline V gene data show CDR1 as SGHVS and CDR2 as FQNEAQ. The V gene lost 11 bases and the J gene lost 1 base, with 11 bases spanning the gap. The DNA for the CDR3 is TGTGCCGGCTCAGATCTCCAAGAGACCCAGTACTTC. Protein product: CAGSDLQETQYF.

Worth noting for this clone: One end of the junction varies from germline; a read error may be responsible. V and J are TRBV7-7 and TRBJ2-3; either TRBD1 or TRBD2 may fit D (6 bases each). The CDR3 is 14 residues long. The germline V gene has CDR1 SSHAT and CDR2 FNYEAQ (reference sequence). CDR3 loop: CASSLGGSPDTQYF. CDR3 coding DNA: TGTGCTAGCAGCTTGGGGGGCTCCCCAGATACGCAGTATTTT.

The chain recombines TRBV21-1 with TRBJ1-1; the D call of TRBD1 is as the table states it, not checked on the DNA. TRBV21-1 represents a pseudogene. This CDR3 is built from 16 residues. This chain's CDR3 is CASSKKDRSMNTEAFF. CDR3 DNA sequence: TGTGCCAGCAGCAAAAAAGACAGGTCAATGAACACTGAAGCTTTCTTT.

V and J are TRBV2 and TRBJ1-2, with TRBD1 matching over 12 bases. The junction had 7 bases not matched to a gene; V was cut back by 3 bases and J by 2 bases. The CDR3 is 17 amino acids. From germline, CDR1 is SNHLY and CDR2 FYNNEI. CDR3 region: CASSEPGQGAQNYGYTF. The CDR3 DNA follows: TGTGCCAGCAGTGAGCCGGGACAGGGGGCGCAGAACTATGGCTACACCTTC.

This clone was detected only once. This chain uses TRBV11-2 with TRBJ1-1; D is undetermined. The CDR3 spans 13 residues. The germline V and J ends were trimmed by 1 base and 6 bases, with 9 bases remaining between them. Germline CDR1 is SGHAT and CDR2 is FQNNGV. In DNA form, the CDR3 reads TGTGCCAGCAGCTTAGGAGGATCTTCTGAAGCTTTCTTT. Translation gives CASSLGGSSEAFF. The complete variable domain, with remaining parts taken from reference TRBV11-2 and TRBJ1-1, reads EAGVAQSPRYKIIEKRQSVAFWCNPISGHATLYWYQQILGQGPKLLIQFQNNGVVDDSQLPKDRFSAERLKGVDSTLKIQPAKLEDSAVYLCASSLGGSSEAFFGQGTRLTVV.

The chain is built from TRBV9 and TRBJ2-7; TRBD1 aligns across 8 bases. Germline lookup yields CDR1 SGDLS and CDR2 YYNGEE. CDR3 length: 15 amino acids. The J segment lost 4 bases and the V segment lost 4 bases, leaving 10 bases of the junction unmatched. DNA of the CDR3: TGTGCCAGCAGCACCCGGACAGGGACACCTTACGAGCAGTACTTC. Translated, it gives CASSTRTGTPYEQYF.

The chain carries TRBV5-4 and TRBJ2-2; a possible D gene is TRBD2 (6 bases). Germline assignment: CDR1 SGHNT and CDR2 YYREEE (reference sequence). Trimming pared 4 bases from V and 0 bases from J, leaving 7 bases between. This CDR3 region has 14 residues. Written as DNA, the CDR3 is TGTGCCAGCAGCCCGGGAGCGAACACCGGGGAGCTGTTTTTT. Its protein product is CASSPGANTGELFF.

The CDR3 protein is CASATRGSTGELFF. For the CDR3, the DNA is TGTGCCAGTGCGACGCGGGGGAGCACCGGGGAGCTGTTTTTT. The chain links TRBV2 to TRBJ2-2; 7 bases agree with TRBD2. The CDR3 is 14 residues long. Unmatched junction bases numbered 8, after V lost 9 bases and J lost 4 bases. Germline V lookup: CDR1 SNHLY, CDR2 FYNNEI.

The chain uses TRBV5-6 and TRBJ2-7; D possibly matches TRBD1 or TRBD2 (5 bases each). The V gene's germline CDR1 is SGHDT and CDR2 YYEEEE. CDR3 size: 13 residues. V was clipped by 4 bases and J by 4 bases, with 12 bases between them. The CDR3 loop is CASSGDQKYEQYF. CDR3 bases: TGTGCCAGCAGCGGGGACCAAAAATACGAGCAGTACTTC.

The chain recombines TRBV27 with TRBJ1-5; the D gene is possibly TRBD1 (5 bases). V lost 6 bases and J 6 bases, leaving 12 bases between the germline ends. This CDR3 has 13 residues. Per the germline V gene, CDR1 is MNHEY and CDR2 is SMNVEV (reference sequence). The CDR3 is CASSFGGSQPQHF. CDR3 DNA sequence: TGTGCCAGCAGCTTTGGGGGGTCTCAGCCCCAGCATTTT.

V usage is TRBV4-3 and J usage is TRBJ1-2, with D tentatively TRBD1 (5 bases). CDR1 is LGHNA and CDR2 is YSLEER in the germline V gene. The CDR3 runs 16 residues. V gave up 4 bases and J gave up 5 bases, with 20 bases separating them. The CDR3, as DNA: TGCGCCAGCAGCCCGACGACTGACAGTTTCCTATATGGCTACACCTTC. Translation gives CASSPTTDSFLYGYTF.

V and J are TRBV28 and TRBJ1-1, with D perhaps TRBD1 (6 bases). This CDR3 contains 14 residues. The germline V and J ends were trimmed by 6 bases and 3 bases, with 14 bases remaining between them. Germline loops: CDR1 MDHEN, CDR2 SYDVKM. The CDR3 nucleotides are TGTGCCAGCAGACTCCCAGGGGTTTACACTGAAGCTTTCTTT. Translated: CASRLPGVYTEAFF.

This sequence joins TRBV6-5 and TRBJ1-2; no firm D call. The CDR3 length is 13 residues. The germline gives CDR1 MNHEY, CDR2 SVGAGI. The V gene lost 7 bases and the J gene lost 8 bases, with 17 bases spanning the gap. The CDR3 DNA reads TGTGCCAGCACCAAGGGATCGGGTGGAGGCTACACCTTC. Translating it yields CASTKGSGGGYTF.

The rearrangement uses TRBV5-4 and TRBJ1-1, with D uncertain. V was trimmed by 0 bases and J by 1 base, leaving 10 bases between them. Germline CDR1 and CDR2: SGHNT and YYREEE (reference sequence). This CDR3 comprises 15 residues. DNA for the CDR3: TGTGCCAGCAGCTTGGCAGTTCGGGAGAACACTGAAGCTTTCTTT. It is translated as CASSLAVRENTEAFF.

The table lists this clone with a count of one. In DNA form, the CDR3 reads TGTGCCAGCAGCGAATTTTACATGAACTCTGGAAACACCATATATTTT. It yields the protein CASSEFYMNSGNTIYF. The chain combines TRBV7-2 with TRBJ1-3; no firm D call. This CDR3 contains 16 residues. Looked up from germline, CDR1 is SGHTA and CDR2 is FQGNSA. Trimming removed 5 bases from V and 0 bases from J, with 14 bases in between.

The V gene is TRBV5-1, the J gene TRBJ1-5; the D is unclear. This CDR3 is built from 12 residues. Germline V gives CDR1 SGHRS, CDR2 YFSETQ. V was trimmed by 5 bases and J by 4 bases, leaving 7 bases between them. The CDR3 protein is CASRPGNQPQHF. The CDR3 DNA is TGCGCCAGCAGGCCCGGGAATCAGCCCCAGCATTTT.

The chain combines TRBV14 with TRBJ2-7; 11 bases match TRBD2. Germline CDR1 and CDR2: SGHDN and FVKESK. CDR3 size: 15 residues. The V and J ends lost 5 bases and 0 bases, in that order; junction bases with no gene match: 3. CDR3: CASSSTSGASYEQYF. The CDR3 DNA reads as TGTGCCAGCAGCTCGACTAGCGGGGCCTCCTACGAGCAGTACTTC.

The chain links TRBV10-3 to TRBJ1-6, with TRBD1 as a possible D gene (6 bases). This CDR3 has 20 amino acids. Germline CDR1 and CDR2: ENHRY and SYGVKD. V lost 2 bases to trimming and J lost 0 bases, with 20 bases between them. The CDR3 DNA reads TGTGCCATCAGTGAGATAAACAGGGCTGGTTTCAGCTCCTATAATTCACCCCTCCACTTT. As protein: CAISEINRAGFSSYNSPLHF.